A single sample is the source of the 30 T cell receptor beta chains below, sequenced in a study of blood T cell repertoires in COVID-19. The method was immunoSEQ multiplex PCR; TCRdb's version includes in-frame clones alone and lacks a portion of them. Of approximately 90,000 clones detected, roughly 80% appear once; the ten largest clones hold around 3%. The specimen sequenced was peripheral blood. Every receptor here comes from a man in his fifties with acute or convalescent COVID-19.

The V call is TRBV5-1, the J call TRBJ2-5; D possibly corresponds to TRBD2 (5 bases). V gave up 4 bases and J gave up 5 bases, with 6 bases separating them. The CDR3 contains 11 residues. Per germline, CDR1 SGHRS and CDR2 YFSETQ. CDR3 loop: CASSGLETQYF. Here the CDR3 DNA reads TGCGCCAGCAGCGGACTTGAGACCCAGTACTTC.

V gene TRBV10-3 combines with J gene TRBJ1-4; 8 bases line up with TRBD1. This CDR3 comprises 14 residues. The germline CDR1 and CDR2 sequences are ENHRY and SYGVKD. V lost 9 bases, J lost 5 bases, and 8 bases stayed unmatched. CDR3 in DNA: TGTGCCATTTCTTCGACAGGGGAAAATGAAAAACTGTTTTTT. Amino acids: CAISSTGENEKLFF.

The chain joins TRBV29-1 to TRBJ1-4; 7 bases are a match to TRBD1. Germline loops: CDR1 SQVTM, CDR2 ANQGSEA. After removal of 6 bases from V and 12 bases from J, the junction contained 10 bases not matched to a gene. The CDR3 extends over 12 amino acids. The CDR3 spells CSVNLQGTELFF. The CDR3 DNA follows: TGCAGCGTCAACTTACAGGGGACTGAACTGTTTTTT.

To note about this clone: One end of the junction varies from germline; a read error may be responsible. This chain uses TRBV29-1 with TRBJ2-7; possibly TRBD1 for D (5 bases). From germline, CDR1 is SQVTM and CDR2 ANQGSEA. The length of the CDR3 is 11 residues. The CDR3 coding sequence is TGCAGCGTTGAACAGGGCTACGGGCAGTACTTC. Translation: CSVEQGYGQYF.

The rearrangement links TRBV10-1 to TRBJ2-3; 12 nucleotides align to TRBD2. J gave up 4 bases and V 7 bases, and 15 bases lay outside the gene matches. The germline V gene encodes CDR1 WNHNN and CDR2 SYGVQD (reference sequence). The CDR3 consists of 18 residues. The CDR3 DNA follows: TGCGCCAGCACGGGGCTAGCGGGAGGGCCGGGATCAGCAGATACGCAGTATTTT. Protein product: CASTGLAGGPGSADTQYF.

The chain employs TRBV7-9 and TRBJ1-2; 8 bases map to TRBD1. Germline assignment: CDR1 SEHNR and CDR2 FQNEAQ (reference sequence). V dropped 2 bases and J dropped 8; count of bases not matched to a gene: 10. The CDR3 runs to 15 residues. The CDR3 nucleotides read TGTGCCAGCAGCTTAATAGCGACAGGGGTTGGAGGCTACACCTTC. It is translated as CASSLIATGVGGYTF.

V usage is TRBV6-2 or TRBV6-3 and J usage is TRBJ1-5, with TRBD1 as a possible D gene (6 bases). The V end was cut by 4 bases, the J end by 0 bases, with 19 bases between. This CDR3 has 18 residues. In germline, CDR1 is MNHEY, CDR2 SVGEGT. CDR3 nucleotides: TGTGCCAGCAGTTTGGACAGAGATGTCCCAAATAGCAATCAGCCCCAGCATTTT. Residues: CASSLDRDVPNSNQPQHF.

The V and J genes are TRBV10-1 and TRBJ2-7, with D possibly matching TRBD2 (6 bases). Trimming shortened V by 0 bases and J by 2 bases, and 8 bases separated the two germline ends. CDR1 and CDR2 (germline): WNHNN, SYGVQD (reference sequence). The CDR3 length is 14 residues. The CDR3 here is CASSESGRTYEQYF. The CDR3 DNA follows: TGCGCCAGCAGTGAGTCCGGGAGAACCTACGAGCAGTACTTC.

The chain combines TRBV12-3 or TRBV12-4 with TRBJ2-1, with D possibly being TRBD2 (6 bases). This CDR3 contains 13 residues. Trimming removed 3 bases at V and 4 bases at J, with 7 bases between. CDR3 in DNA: TGTGCCAGCAGTTTGGGGGGATACAATGAGCAGTTCTTC. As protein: CASSLGGYNEQFF.

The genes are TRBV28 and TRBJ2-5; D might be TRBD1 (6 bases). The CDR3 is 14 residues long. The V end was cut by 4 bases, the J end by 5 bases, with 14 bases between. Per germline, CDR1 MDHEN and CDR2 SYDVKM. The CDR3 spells CASSSGPQGETQYF. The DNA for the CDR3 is TGTGCCAGCAGTTCGGGACCCCAGGGGGAGACCCAGTACTTC.

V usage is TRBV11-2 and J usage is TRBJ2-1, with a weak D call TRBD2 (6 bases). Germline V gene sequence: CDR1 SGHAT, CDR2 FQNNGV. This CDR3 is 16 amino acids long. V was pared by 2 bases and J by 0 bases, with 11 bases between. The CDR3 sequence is CASSLNVAVSYNEQFF. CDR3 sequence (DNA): TGTGCCAGCAGCTTAAATGTAGCGGTCTCCTACAATGAGCAGTTCTTC.

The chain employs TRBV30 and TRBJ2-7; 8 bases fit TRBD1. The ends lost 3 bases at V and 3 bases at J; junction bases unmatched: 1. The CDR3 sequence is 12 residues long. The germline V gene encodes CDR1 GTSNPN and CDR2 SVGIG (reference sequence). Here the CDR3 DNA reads TGTGCCTGGAGCGACAGGGGCTACGAGCAGTACTTC. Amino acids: CAWSDRGYEQYF.

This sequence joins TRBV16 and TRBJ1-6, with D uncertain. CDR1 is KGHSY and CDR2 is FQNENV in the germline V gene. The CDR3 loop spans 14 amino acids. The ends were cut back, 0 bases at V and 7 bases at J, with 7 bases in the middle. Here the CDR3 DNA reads TGTGCCAGCAGCCAATCCGGTGAAAATTCACCCCTCCACTTT. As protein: CASSQSGENSPLHF.

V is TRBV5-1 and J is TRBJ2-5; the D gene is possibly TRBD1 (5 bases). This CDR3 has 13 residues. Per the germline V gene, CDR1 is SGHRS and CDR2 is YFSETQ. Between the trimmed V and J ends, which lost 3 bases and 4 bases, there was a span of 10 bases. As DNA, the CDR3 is TGCGCCAGCAGCTCAGGGTCGGGAGAGACCCAGTACTTC. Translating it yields CASSSGSGETQYF.

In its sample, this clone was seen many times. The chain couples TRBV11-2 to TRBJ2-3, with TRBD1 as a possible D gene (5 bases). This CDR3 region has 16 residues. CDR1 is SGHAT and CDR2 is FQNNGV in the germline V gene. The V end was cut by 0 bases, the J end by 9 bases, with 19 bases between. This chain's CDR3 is CASSLEGVGLSITQYF. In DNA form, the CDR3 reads TGTGCCAGCAGCTTAGAAGGGGTCGGTCTCTCGATCACGCAGTATTTT. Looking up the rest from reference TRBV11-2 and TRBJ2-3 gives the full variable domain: EAGVAQSPRYKIIEKRQSVAFWCNPISGHATLYWYQQILGQGPKLLIQFQNNGVVDDSQLPKDRFSAERLKGVDSTLKIQPAKLEDSAVYLCASSLEGVGLSITQYFGPGTRLTVL.

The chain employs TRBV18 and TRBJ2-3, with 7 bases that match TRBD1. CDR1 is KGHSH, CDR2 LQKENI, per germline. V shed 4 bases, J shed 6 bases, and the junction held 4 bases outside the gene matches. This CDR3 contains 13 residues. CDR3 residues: CASSRKTGDTQYF. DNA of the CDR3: TGTGCCAGCTCACGAAAGACAGGGGATACGCAGTATTTT.

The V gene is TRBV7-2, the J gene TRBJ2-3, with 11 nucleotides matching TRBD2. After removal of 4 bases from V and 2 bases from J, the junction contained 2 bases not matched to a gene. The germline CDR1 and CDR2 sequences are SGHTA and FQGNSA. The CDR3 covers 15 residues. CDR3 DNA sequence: TGTGCCAGCAGCTCACTAGCGGGAGACACAGATACGCAGTATTTT. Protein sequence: CASSSLAGDTDTQYF.

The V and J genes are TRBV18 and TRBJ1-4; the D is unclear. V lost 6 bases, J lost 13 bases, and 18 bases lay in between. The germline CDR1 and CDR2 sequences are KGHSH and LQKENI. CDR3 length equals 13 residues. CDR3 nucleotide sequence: TGTGCCAGCTCTCCCGGTACGTCCGAGGGACTGTTTTTT. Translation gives CASSPGTSEGLFF.

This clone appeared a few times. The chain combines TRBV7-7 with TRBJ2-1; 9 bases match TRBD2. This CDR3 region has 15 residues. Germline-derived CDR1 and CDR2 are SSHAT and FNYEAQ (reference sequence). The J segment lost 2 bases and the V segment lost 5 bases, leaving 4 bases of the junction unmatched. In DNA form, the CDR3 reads TGTGCCAGCAGCCCCGGACTAGCGACCTACAATGAGCAGTTCTTC. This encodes CASSPGLATYNEQFF.

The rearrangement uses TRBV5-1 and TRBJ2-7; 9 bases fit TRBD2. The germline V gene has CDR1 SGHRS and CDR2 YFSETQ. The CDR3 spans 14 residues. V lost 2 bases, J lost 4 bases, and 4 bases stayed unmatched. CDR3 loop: CASSFLAGGYEQYF. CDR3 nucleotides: TGCGCCAGCAGCTTTCTCGCGGGAGGGTACGAGCAGTACTTC.

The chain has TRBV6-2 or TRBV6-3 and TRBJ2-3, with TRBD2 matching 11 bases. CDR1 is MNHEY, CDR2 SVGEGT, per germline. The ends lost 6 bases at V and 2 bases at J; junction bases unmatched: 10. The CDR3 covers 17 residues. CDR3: CASSQLSGRVYTDTQYF. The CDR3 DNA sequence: TGTGCCAGCAGCCAACTTAGCGGGAGGGTTTACACAGATACGCAGTATTTT.

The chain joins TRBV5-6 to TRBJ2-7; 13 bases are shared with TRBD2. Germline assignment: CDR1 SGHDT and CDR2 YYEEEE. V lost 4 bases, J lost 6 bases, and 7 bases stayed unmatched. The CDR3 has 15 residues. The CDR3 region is CASSVGLAGLREQYF. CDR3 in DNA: TGTGCCAGCAGCGTGGGACTAGCGGGGTTGCGCGAGCAGTACTTC.

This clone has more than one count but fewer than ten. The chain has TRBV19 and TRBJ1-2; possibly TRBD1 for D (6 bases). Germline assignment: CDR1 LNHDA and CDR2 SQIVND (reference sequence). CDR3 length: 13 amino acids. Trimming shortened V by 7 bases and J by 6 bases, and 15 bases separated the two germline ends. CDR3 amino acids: CASNPQGGDGYTF. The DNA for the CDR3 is TGTGCCAGTAACCCACAGGGAGGGGATGGCTACACCTTC.

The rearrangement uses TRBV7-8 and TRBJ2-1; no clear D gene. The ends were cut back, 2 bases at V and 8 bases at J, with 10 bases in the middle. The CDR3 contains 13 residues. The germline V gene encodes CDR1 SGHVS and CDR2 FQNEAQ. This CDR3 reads CASSLSPSDEQFF. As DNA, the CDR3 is TGTGCCAGCAGCTTATCCCCTAGTGATGAGCAGTTCTTC.

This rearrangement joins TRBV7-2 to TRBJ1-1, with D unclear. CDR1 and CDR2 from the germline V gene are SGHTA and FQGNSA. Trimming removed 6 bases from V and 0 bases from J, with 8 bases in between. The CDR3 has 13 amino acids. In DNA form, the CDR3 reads TGTGCCAGCAGTCGTGGCATGAACACTGAAGCTTTCTTT. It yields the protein CASSRGMNTEAFF.

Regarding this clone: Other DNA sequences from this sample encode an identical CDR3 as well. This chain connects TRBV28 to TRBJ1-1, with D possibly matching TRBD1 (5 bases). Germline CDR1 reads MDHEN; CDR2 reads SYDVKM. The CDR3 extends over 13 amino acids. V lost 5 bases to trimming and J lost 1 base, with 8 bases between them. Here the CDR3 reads CASSTQGNTEAFF. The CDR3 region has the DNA TGTGCCAGCAGTACCCAGGGGAACACTGAAGCTTTCTTT.

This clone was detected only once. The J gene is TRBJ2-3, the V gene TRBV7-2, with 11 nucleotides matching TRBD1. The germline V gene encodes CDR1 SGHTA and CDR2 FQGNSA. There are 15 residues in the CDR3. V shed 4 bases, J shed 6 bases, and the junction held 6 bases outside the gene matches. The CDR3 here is CASSSGTGGTDTQYF. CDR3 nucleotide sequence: TGTGCCAGCAGCTCCGGGACAGGGGGGACGGATACGCAGTATTTT.

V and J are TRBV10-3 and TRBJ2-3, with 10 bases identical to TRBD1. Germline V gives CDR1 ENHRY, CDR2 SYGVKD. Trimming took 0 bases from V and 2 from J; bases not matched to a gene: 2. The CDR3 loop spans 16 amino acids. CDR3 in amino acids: CAISESDRGSTDTQYF. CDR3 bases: TGTGCCATCAGTGAGTCGGACAGGGGGTCCACAGATACGCAGTATTTT.

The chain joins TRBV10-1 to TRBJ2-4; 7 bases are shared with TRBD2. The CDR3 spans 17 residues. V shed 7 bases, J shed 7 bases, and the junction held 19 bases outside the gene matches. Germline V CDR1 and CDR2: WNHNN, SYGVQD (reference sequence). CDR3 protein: CASTKNPSAGSPNIQYF. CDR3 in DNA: TGCGCCAGCACCAAGAATCCATCAGCGGGAAGTCCGAACATTCAGTACTTC.

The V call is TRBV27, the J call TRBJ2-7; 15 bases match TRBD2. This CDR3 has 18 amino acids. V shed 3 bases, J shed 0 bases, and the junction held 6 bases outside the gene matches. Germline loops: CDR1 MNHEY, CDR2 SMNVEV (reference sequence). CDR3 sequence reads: CASSLGGTSGRSSYEQYF. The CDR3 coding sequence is TGTGCCAGCAGTTTGGGGGGGACTAGCGGGAGGAGCTCCTACGAGCAGTACTTC.